This T cell receptor beta chain was obtained from a study of Graves' ophthalmopathy and Graves' hyperthyroidism (dated by TCRdb to 2016 to 2019). A note on the overall study: Peripheral blood samples were taken at the time of initial diagnosis, before any treatment was given. In total, under 150 blood samples were TCR-sequenced: under 45 ophthalmopathy, under 80 hyperthyroidism and approximately 17 hyperthyroidism-to-ophthalmopathy patients. In six or seven hyperthyroidism patients, the T-cell repertoires found in thyroid tissue were compared with those found in blood. To explore V-J signatures that separate ophthalmopathy from hyperthyroidism, a discovery set of about a hundred patients was enrolled, consisting of 40 to 45 with ophthalmopathy and roughly 59 with stable hyperthyroidism. To tell Graves' ophthalmopathy apart from Graves' hyperthyroidism, and to predict which patients would progress to ophthalmopathy, the study relied on TCR beta repertoire signatures. An independent validation cohort was composed of 18 to 20 hyperthyroidism patients and approximately 15 patients who later progressed from hyperthyroidism to ophthalmopathy. Following sampling, methimazole starting at 30 mg daily was administered to hyperthyroidism patients, and high-dose intravenous methylprednisolone was administered to ophthalmopathy patients.

TCR beta CDR3 regions were amplified from RNA transcripts for repertoire sequencing. HTBI primers and the Qiagen OneStep RT-PCR kit were used in a first-round RT-PCR, which was followed by a second-round multiplex PCR, size selection and purification. Libraries were sequenced on an Illumina HiSeq2000 using paired-end 100 bp reads. Under the source paper's analysis protocol: SOAPnuke was used for read processing, and reads with adapters, uncalled bases, a mean Phred below 15, or no exact constant-primer or identifier match were discarded. High-quality paired reads were merged with COPE v1.2.5. Unique nucleotide sequences were defined as clonotypes and aligned to IMGT TRB V, D and J references using MiTCR v1.1. The analysis was limited to V-J combinations with a frequency above 0.0001, which together covered more than 98% of repertoires. A TCR clonal expansion and chaos score per V-J combination was defined as the ratio of F50 clonal expansion to chaos observed in the TCRdist matrix. Welch's t-statistics and random forest were used to reduce the features to around 13 V-J combinations, which were then used as input to a naive Bayes classifier. The similarity between thyroid and blood repertoires was quantified using the Morisita-Horn index. The public reads were run again by TCRdb, first through fastp at Q25 and then through MiXCR, and only productive beta chains were kept. CDR3 protein duplicates are merged, each entry listing the most common genes and DNA. The V and J calls, along with clone size, are taken from TCRdb and not from the paper's own processing. For this sample the table gives around 670,000 distinct CDR3 sequences, of which about 44% were detected only once. 44% of the sample lies in the top ten.

Concerning this clonotype itself: Its antigen target is currently unknown. No quality values exist for individual bases; no much larger clone is one base distant.

Broad study findings and their caveats: Most expanded thyroid clonotypes with a frequency above 0.001 also appeared in blood, which suggests that blood repertoires may reflect the immune response in the thyroid. In validation, the model predicted ophthalmopathy progression with more than 55% sensitivity and roughly 78% specificity; some twelve predicted patients were CT-confirmed with GO in a median of 6.5 months. Ophthalmopathy was separated from stable hyperthyroidism by the 13-signature model with just under 90% sensitivity and approximately 84% specificity in cross-validation and with 80%/75% in the test set. Sample size was not statistically predetermined, and group allocation was not concealed from the investigators.

Taken from the germline V gene (reference sequence), the CDR1 and CDR2 loops are LNHNV and YYDKDF. From cysteine to phenylalanine, the CDR3 is 12 amino acids long. The read is trimmed to its CDR3 DNA, 36 bases read in frame from base 1. V loses 1 base of germline sequence and J loses 13 bases, and the interval between the two ends is 13 bases. Patients with ophthalmopathy had moderately to severely active disease, with a Clinical Activity Score of 3 or more, a NOSPECS grade of 4 or more, and a disease duration of less than 3 months. Patients with other autoimmune diseases, uncontrolled infections, pregnancy or lactation were excluded. Diagnosis relied on clinical symptoms, serum thyroxine, TRAb, thyroid ultrasound and orbital computed tomography. Using Ficoll-Paque density gradient centrifugation, PBMCs were isolated from about 9.4 ml of fresh peripheral blood. Total RNA was extracted with Trizol reagent and quality-checked on an Agilent 2100 Bioanalyzer.

Sample: peripheral blood. The rearranged chain carries TRBV15 and TRBJ1-2; the D gene remains uncertain. The sequence derives from an adult man with Graves' ophthalmopathy. The sequenced DNA is TGTGCCACCAGCAGAGGAGGGCAGGTCTCCACCTTC. It codes for CATSRGGQVSTF.